The 12 T cell receptor beta chains below come from one sample, sequenced in a study of shared clonotypes between healthy human individuals. TCRdb keeps only in-frame clones here, not all; method: immunoSEQ multiplex PCR. The sample has 2,500,000 or so clones; about 90% are singletons. Specimen: naive CD4+ T cells from PBMCs. Subset indicated: CD45RA+ positively selected. These receptors all stem from a man aged 18-30 years in good health. Some clones in this sample may be carry-over from other donors' samples.

V and J are TRBV19 and TRBJ2-1; D is unresolved. The CDR3 loop spans 11 amino acids. The V end was cut by 3 bases, the J end by 8 bases, with 5 bases between. Germline lookup yields CDR1 LNHDA and CDR2 SQIVND (reference sequence). The CDR3 here is CASSMIDEQFF. CDR3 DNA: TGTGCCAGTAGTATGATAGATGAGCAGTTCTTC.

The chain combines TRBV7-8 with TRBJ1-2; D may be TRBD1 (5 bases). The CDR3 runs to 13 residues. V was pared by 4 bases and J by 5 bases, with 11 bases between. Germline CDR1 reads SGHVS; CDR2 reads FQNEAQ. CDR3 nucleotide sequence: TGTGCCAGCAGCTCGCCAGGGACTTATGGCTACACCTTC. As protein: CASSSPGTYGYTF.

This clone occurred a few times. The chain has TRBV29-1 and TRBJ1-1; D is undetermined. Trimming removed 4 bases from V and 0 bases from J, with 15 bases in between. Germline V gene sequence: CDR1 SQVTM, CDR2 ANQGSEA. The CDR3 spans 15 residues. The CDR3, as DNA: TGCAGCGTTGGAACCCACTTATCCGTGAACACTGAAGCTTTCTTT. Encoded protein: CSVGTHLSVNTEAFF. Variable domain in full (rest from reference TRBV29-1 and TRBJ1-1): SAVISQKPSRDICQRGTSLTIQCQVDSQVTMMFWYRQQPGQSLTLIATANQGSEATYESGFVIDKFPISRPNLTFSTLTVSNMSPEDSSIYLCSVGTHLSVNTEAFFGQGTRLTVV.

The V and J genes are TRBV6-1 and TRBJ2-3; D possibly corresponds to TRBD2 (6 bases). In germline, CDR1 is MNHNS, CDR2 SASEGT. Trimming left V 3 bases short and J 5 bases short, with 12 bases between. The CDR3 extends over 14 amino acids. CDR3 loop: CASSEGGAKDTQYF. The DNA of the CDR3 is TGTGCCAGCAGTGAGGGGGGAGCGAAAGATACGCAGTATTTT.

V gene TRBV28 combines with J gene TRBJ2-2; D gene unclear. Looked up from germline, CDR1 is MDHEN and CDR2 is SYDVKM. The CDR3 runs 12 residues. V gave up 6 bases and J gave up 3 bases, with 5 bases separating them. DNA for the CDR3: TGTGCCAGCAGGGTGTACACCGGGGAGCTGTTTTTT. It translates to CASRVYTGELFF. The complete variable domain, with remaining parts taken from reference TRBV28 and TRBJ2-2, reads DVKVTQSSRYLVKRTGEKVFLECVQDMDHENMFWYRQDPGLGLRLIYFSYDVKMKEKGDIPEGYSVSREKKERFSLILESASTNQTSMYLCASRVYTGELFFGEGSRLTVL.

This chain joins TRBV6-5 and TRBJ2-7, with TRBD1 identical over 7 bases. Per the germline V gene, CDR1 is MNHEY and CDR2 is SVGAGI. The V gene end was trimmed by 6 bases and the J gene end by 1 base; junction bases not matched to a gene: 9. This CDR3 is built from 15 residues. The CDR3 loop reads CASRQRQGLSYEQYF. The CDR3 region has the DNA TGTGCCAGCAGACAGAGACAGGGTCTATCCTACGAGCAGTACTTC.

This rearrangement joins TRBV15 to TRBJ1-4; D perhaps matches TRBD1 (5 bases). Trimming removed 3 bases at V and 3 bases at J, with 11 bases between. From germline, CDR1 is LNHNV and CDR2 YYDKDF (reference sequence). The CDR3 is 15 amino acids. CDR3 DNA sequence: TGTGCCACCAGCAGGCCACAGGAGCCTAATGAAAAACTGTTTTTT. This sequence encodes CATSRPQEPNEKLFF.

This clone was picked up one time. V gene TRBV5-8 combines with J gene TRBJ2-1; 9 nucleotides agree with TRBD2. V lost 3 bases, J lost 10 bases, and 8 bases stayed unmatched. This CDR3 spans 14 amino acids. Germline V gene sequence: CDR1 SGHTS, CDR2 YDEGEE. The CDR3 is CASSSRAGGEEQFF. The DNA for the CDR3 is TGTGCCAGCAGCTCTCGGGCGGGAGGGGAGGAGCAGTTCTTC.

The chain couples TRBV30 to TRBJ1-1; no firm D call. V lost 0 bases and J lost 3, with 8 bases in between. CDR1 and CDR2 (germline): GTSNPN, SVGIG (reference sequence). CDR3 length: 13 amino acids. CDR3 protein: CAWSVGRDTEAFF. The CDR3 DNA is TGTGCCTGGAGTGTAGGTCGGGACACTGAAGCTTTCTTT.

The chain joins TRBV4-1 to TRBJ2-3; 7 nucleotides agree with TRBD2. Germline trimming cut 4 bases from V and 4 bases from J; bases unmatched to any gene: 17. There are 18 residues in the CDR3. Germline V CDR1 and CDR2: MGHRA, YSYEKL. CDR3 DNA: TGCGCCAGCAGCCCCCACCTATTTCGGGAGGCGATAGCAGATACGCAGTATTTT. Amino acid sequence: CASSPHLFREAIADTQYF.

This chain connects TRBV14 to TRBJ2-1, with 7 positions matching TRBD1. Looked up from germline, CDR1 is SGHDN and CDR2 is FVKESK. V shed 0 bases and J 7 bases; nucleotides not matched to a gene: 12. The CDR3 runs to 17 residues. The CDR3 region has the DNA TGTGCCAGCAGCCAAGATTGGGGACAGTTTGGGGCAAATGAGCAGTTCTTC. Translation: CASSQDWGQFGANEQFF.

V usage is TRBV28 and J usage is TRBJ1-5, with 10 positions matching TRBD1. Germline-derived CDR1 and CDR2 are MDHEN and SYDVKM. V dropped 1 base and J dropped 0; count of bases not matched to a gene: 6. There are 18 residues in the CDR3. Here the CDR3 reads CASSLLPGTGVSNQPQHF. The CDR3 DNA reads TGTGCCAGCAGTTTATTGCCCGGGACAGGGGTTAGCAATCAGCCCCAGCATTTT.